The 6 T cell receptor beta chains presented below share a single source sample, sequenced in a study of cytomegalovirus exposure and HLA in healthy donors. The study ran its PCR with 60 Vbeta and 13 Jbeta primers. The repertoire was sequenced with immunoSEQ multiplex PCR; TCRdb's copy has only in-frame clones and lacks some. The sample lists roughly 190,000 clones, around four fifths occurring once. The sequencing sample was made of PBMCs. Receptors were obtained from a female donor in good health and CMV-seronegative.

This clone has more than one count but fewer than ten. The chain has TRBV7-9 and TRBJ2-7; 16 bases align to TRBD2. With V trimmed by 5 bases and J by 3 bases, 7 bases remained unmatched. The germline CDR1 and CDR2 sequences are SEHNR and FQNEAQ (reference sequence). This CDR3 is 17 amino acids long. The CDR3, as DNA: TGTGCCAGCAGCCTCGGGACTAGCGGGAGGGCCGGCTACGAGCAGTACTTC. As protein: CASSLGTSGRAGYEQYF.

The chain carries TRBV7-2 and TRBJ2-7; 7 positions agree with TRBD1. V shed 4 bases and J 2 bases; nucleotides not matched to a gene: 5. Germline loops: CDR1 SGHTA, CDR2 FQGNSA. CDR3 length: 14 amino acids. CDR3 coding DNA: TGTGCCAGCAGCTCACGGACAGGCGCCTACGAGCAGTACTTC. Residues: CASSSRTGAYEQYF.

The genes are TRBV9 and TRBJ1-2, with TRBD1 identical over 9 bases. Per the germline V gene, CDR1 is SGDLS and CDR2 is YYNGEE. This CDR3 spans 15 amino acids. The trim removed 4 bases at V and 4 bases at J, leaving 8 bases unmatched. For the CDR3, the DNA is TGTGCCAGCAGCTTCAGGACAGGGGCGGGCTATGGCTACACCTTC. This codes for CASSFRTGAGYGYTF.

The chain joins TRBV27 to TRBJ1-1, with 10 bases aligning to TRBD1. This CDR3 comprises 14 residues. CDR1 MNHEY and CDR2 SMNVEV come from the germline V gene (reference sequence). V lost 6 bases, J lost 4 bases, and 5 bases stayed unmatched. Here the CDR3 DNA reads TGTGCCAGCAGCCCGGACAGGGGGAGCACTGAAGCTTTCTTT. Its translation is CASSPDRGSTEAFF.

The V and J genes are TRBV9 and TRBJ2-1, with 7 bases identical to TRBD2. The CDR3 has 15 residues. Looked up from germline, CDR1 is SGDLS and CDR2 is YYNGEE. The V gene end was trimmed by 0 bases and the J gene end by 5 bases; junction bases not matched to a gene: 5. The CDR3 DNA follows: TGTGCCAGCAGCGTAGGAAGACTAGCAAACAATGAGCAGTTCTTC. Protein product: CASSVGRLANNEQFF.

The V gene is TRBV2, the J gene TRBJ1-4; TRBD1 aligns across 9 bases. V was pared by 7 bases and J by 8 bases, with 8 bases of the junction left unmatched. The CDR3 sequence is 14 residues long. CDR1 is SNHLY and CDR2 is FYNNEI in the germline V gene. As DNA, the CDR3 is TGTGCCAGCAAGACGACAGGGGGGGGAGAAAAACTGTTTTTT. Translating it yields CASKTTGGGEKLFF.